These 26 T cell receptor beta chains came from one sample sequenced in a study of T cells in Graves' hyperthyroidism and ophthalmopathy. From RNA transcripts, TCR beta CDR3 regions were amplified. HTBI primers were employed in a first-round RT-PCR of the TCR CDR3. TCRdb used MiXCR to reprocess the multiplex PCR reads, holding one entry per CDR3 protein. This sample carries hundreds of thousands of distinct CDR3 sequences, 13% of them seen once, and the ten largest clones take 9.2%. The sequencing sample was made of blood. These TCRs come from a woman younger than 30 with Graves' hyperthyroidism.

This clonotype was picked up many times. The CDR3, as DNA: TGTGCCAGCAGTGGGTACGACGGAACCGACGGACCGTACTTC. Its translation: CASSGYDGTDGPYF. The chain couples TRBV27 to TRBJ2-5; D is unclear. V was shortened by 5 bases and J by 13 bases, with 23 bases between the two germline ends. Germline V CDR1 and CDR2: MNHEY, SMNVEV (reference sequence). CDR3 length: 14 residues.

This clonotype was counted many times. This sequence joins TRBV5-1 and TRBJ2-7, with 7 bases aligning to TRBD2. The junction had 13 bases not matched to a gene; V was cut back by 0 bases and J by 4 bases. The germline CDR1 and CDR2 sequences are SGHRS and YFSETQ. The CDR3 extends over 17 amino acids. The CDR3 DNA reads as TGCGCCAGCAGCTTGGCCGGGGGGTCACGGTTTGCTTACGAGCAGTACTTC. Protein: CASSLAGGSRFAYEQYF.

V gene TRBV24-1 combines with J gene TRBJ2-6; weak D call: TRBD1 (5 bases). The germline CDR1 and CDR2 sequences are KGHDR and SFDVKD. V lost 5 bases, J lost 3 bases, and 13 bases lay in between. This CDR3 has 16 amino acids. The CDR3 DNA reads as TGTGCCACCAGTGCAGTAGGGGCATTTGGGGCCAACGTCCTGACTTTC. It encodes CATSAVGAFGANVLTF.

This clonotype was seen at least ten times. The gene calls are TRBV7-2 and TRBJ2-1, with TRBD2 matching over 13 bases. The V gene end was trimmed by 1 base and the J gene end by 8 bases; junction bases not matched to a gene: 8. The CDR3 has 17 residues. CDR1 is SGHTA, CDR2 FQGNSA, per germline. This CDR3 is CASSLGGLAGPRDEQFF. CDR3 bases: TGTGCCAGCAGCTTAGGGGGACTAGCGGGACCGCGGGATGAGCAGTTCTTC.

This rearrangement joins TRBV6-1 to TRBJ1-1, with a weak D call TRBD1 (5 bases). CDR3 length: 17 amino acids. Germline V gives CDR1 MNHNS, CDR2 SASEGT. Between the trimmed V and J ends, which lost 6 bases and 1 base, there was a span of 21 bases. This CDR3 reads CASSGGEGQSKNTEAFF. In DNA, the CDR3 is TGTGCCAGCAGCGGGGGGGAGGGGCAAAGCAAGAACACTGAAGCTTTCTTT.

This clonotype was seen at least ten times. The J gene is TRBJ1-5, the V gene TRBV3-1; no definite D call. V gave up 3 bases and J gave up 4 bases, with 10 bases separating them. Germline V gene sequence: CDR1 LGHDT, CDR2 YNNKEL (reference sequence). The CDR3 length is 14 residues. The CDR3 sequence is CASSHRSLNQPQHF. The CDR3 DNA reads as TGTGCCAGCAGCCATAGGTCCCTTAATCAGCCCCAGCATTTT.

This chain joins TRBV19 and TRBJ1-2; D possibly corresponds to TRBD1 (5 bases). Per germline, CDR1 LNHDA and CDR2 SQIVND (reference sequence). The CDR3 is 15 amino acids. Trimming left V 6 bases short and J 5 bases short, with 19 bases between. The CDR3 DNA follows: TGTGCCAGTAGATTCGGGTCAGCGGGGGATTATGGCTACACCTTC. Translating it yields CASRFGSAGDYGYTF. Filled out from reference TRBV19 and TRBJ1-2, the complete variable domain reads DGGITQSPKYLFRKEGQNVTLSCEQNLNHDAMYWYRQDPGQGLRLIYYSQIVNDFQKGDIAEGYSVSREKKESFPLTVTSAQKNPTAFYLCASRFGSAGDYGYTFGSGTRLTVV.

This clonotype was observed many times. This chain links TRBV2 with TRBJ1-5; tentative D call: TRBD1 (5 bases). The CDR3 is made up of 13 amino acids. Germline V gene sequence: CDR1 SNHLY, CDR2 FYNNEI. V was trimmed by 6 bases and J by 6 bases, leaving 12 bases between them. The chain's CDR3 is CASSPRVIQPQHF. DNA for the CDR3: TGTGCCAGCAGCCCCAGGGTAATTCAGCCCCAGCATTTT. Combining the CDR3 with reference TRBV2 and TRBJ1-5 gives the whole variable domain EPEVTQTPSHQVTQMGQEVILRCVPISNHLYFYWYRQILGQKVEFLVSFYNNEISEKSEIFDDQFSVERPDGSNFTLKIRSTKLEDSAMYFCASSPRVIQPQHFGDGTRLSIL.

This clonotype was detected ten times or more. The chain links TRBV7-2 to TRBJ1-1; D not certain. This CDR3 spans 13 amino acids. V was clipped by 5 bases and J by 3 bases, with 10 bases between them. Germline V gene lookup returns CDR1 SGHTA and CDR2 FQGNSA. In DNA, the CDR3 is TGTGCCAGCAGCCCGGACGGAGACACTGAAGCTTTCTTT. This gives the protein CASSPDGDTEAFF.

At least ten counts were recorded for this clonotype. The rearrangement uses TRBV7-9 and TRBJ2-1; 9 bases are a match to TRBD1. In germline, CDR1 is SEHNR, CDR2 FQNEAQ (reference sequence). The CDR3 contains 15 residues. J lost 10 bases, V lost 2 bases, and 9 bases had no gene match. CDR3 bases: TGTGCCAGCAGCTTACCGGGACAGGGTATCTGGGAGCAGTTCTTC. It yields the protein CASSLPGQGIWEQFF.

This clonotype showed up many times. The V call is TRBV6-1, the J call TRBJ2-2, with D perhaps being TRBD1 or TRBD2 (5 bases each). This CDR3 has 14 amino acids. Per germline, CDR1 MNHNS and CDR2 SASEGT. Trimming took off 3 bases at V and 4 bases at J, with 9 bases between the two ends. The DNA for the CDR3 is TGTGCCAGCAGTGACAGGGCGGGCACCGGGGAGCTGTTTTTT. This codes for CASSDRAGTGELFF.

This clonotype has at least ten counts. The chain uses TRBV20-1 and TRBJ2-1; possible D gene TRBD2, 6 bases. CDR1 is DFQATT and CDR2 is SNEGSKA in the germline V gene (reference sequence). The CDR3 runs 15 residues. The V end lost 6 bases, the J end lost 1 base, and 16 bases lay between the germline ends. CDR3 sequence (DNA): TGCAGTGCCCTTACGGGAGATAGGTCCTACAATGAGCAGTTCTTC. As protein: CSALTGDRSYNEQFF.

This clonotype was observed at least ten times. This chain joins TRBV3-1 and TRBJ2-5; tentatively, D is TRBD1 (5 bases). This CDR3 has 15 amino acids. The germline CDR1 and CDR2 sequences are LGHDT and YNNKEL (reference sequence). V was pared by 6 bases and J by 2 bases, with 16 bases between. This CDR3 is CASRGRDAGQETQYF. Written as DNA, the CDR3 is TGTGCCAGCAGGGGGCGAGACGCTGGGCAAGAGACCCAGTACTTC.

This clonotype turned up a few times. The chain links TRBV10-3 to TRBJ2-2; TRBD2 matches 10 bases. The CDR3 loop spans 13 amino acids. Germline V gene lookup returns CDR1 ENHRY and CDR2 SYGVKD. Trimming at V came to 7 bases and at J to 6 bases, leaving 2 bases not matched to a gene. The CDR3 here is CAITSGGSGELFF. In nucleotides, the CDR3 is TGTGCCATCACTAGCGGGGGTTCCGGGGAGCTGTTTTTT.

The genes are TRBV19 and TRBJ2-2, with a weak D call TRBD1 (5 bases). Germline V gene sequence: CDR1 LNHDA, CDR2 SQIVND (reference sequence). The CDR3 has 13 residues. With 8 bases removed from V and 5 bases from J, the gap between germline ends came to 12 bases. CDR3 sequence reads: CASEGALTGELFF. CDR3 DNA sequence: TGTGCCAGTGAAGGGGCTCTGACCGGGGAGCTGTTTTTT.

This clonotype was detected ten times or more. The chain joins TRBV7-2 to TRBJ2-1; TRBD2 matches 7 bases. CDR1 and CDR2 from the germline V gene are SGHTA and FQGNSA. Trimming at V came to 8 bases and at J to 9 bases, leaving 13 bases not matched to a gene. This CDR3 has 14 residues. The CDR3: CASSRGGEGSEQFF. CDR3 coding DNA: TGTGCCAGCTCCCGGGGAGGGGAGGGTAGTGAGCAGTTCTTC.

There are many counts of this clonotype. The CDR3 bases are TGCAGTGCTAGAGACCGCCGCCGGGGGGATTACGAGCAGTACTTC. Translating gives CSARDRRRGDYEQYF. The V and J genes are TRBV20-1 and TRBJ2-7, with 7 positions matching TRBD2. V lost 0 bases to trimming and J lost 4 bases; unmatched junction nucleotides: 9. This CDR3 has 15 residues. Germline V gene data show CDR1 as DFQATT and CDR2 as SNEGSKA (reference sequence).

This clonotype came up a few times. Relative to the germline gene, one junction end is altered; a read error may explain this. The chain joins TRBV5-1 to TRBJ2-7; 9 nucleotides align to TRBD1. Per the germline V gene, CDR1 is SGHRS and CDR2 is YFSETQ. There are 14 residues in the CDR3. CDR3 in amino acids: CASSLAGQGHEQHF. CDR3 coding DNA: TGCGCCAGCAGCTTGGCGGGACAGGGCCACGAGCAGCACTTC.

With regard to this clonotype: A much larger clone differs by one base, so this may be a read error. The chain couples TRBV11-1 to TRBJ1-1; tentative D call: TRBD1 (5 bases). The length of the CDR3 is 14 residues. The V gene lost 3 bases and the J gene lost 1 base, with 9 bases spanning the gap. Germline loops: CDR1 SGHAT, CDR2 FQDESV (reference sequence). The CDR3 reads CASSFSTENTEAFF. In DNA, the CDR3 is TGTGCCAGCAGCTTTTCGACAGAGAACACTGAAGCTTTCTTT.

V and J are TRBV27 and TRBJ1-2; maybe TRBD1 (5 bases). This CDR3 has 16 residues. V was shortened by 1 base and J by 0 bases, with 12 bases between the two germline ends. Germline lookup yields CDR1 MNHEY and CDR2 SMNVEV (reference sequence). The CDR3 sequence: CASSLFGGLSNYGYTF. CDR3 nucleotides: TGTGCCAGCAGTTTATTCGGGGGGTTATCTAACTATGGCTACACCTTC.

This clonotype was counted many times. This rearrangement joins TRBV28 to TRBJ2-3; D call uncertain. The CDR3 has 15 amino acids. Trimming shortened V by 6 bases and J by 2 bases, and 15 bases separated the two germline ends. The germline gives CDR1 MDHEN, CDR2 SYDVKM. The CDR3 DNA is TGTGCCAGCAGCCCCGCCGACCGATACACAGATACGCAGTATTTT. Its protein is CASSPADRYTDTQYF.

In this sample, this clonotype turned up many times. The rearrangement joins TRBV28 to TRBJ1-1, with unresolved D. In germline, CDR1 is MDHEN, CDR2 SYDVKM. Trimming stripped 3 bases from V and 11 bases from J, with 16 bases between. CDR3 size: 13 residues. CDR3 region: CASSFVANIGAFF. CDR3 coding DNA: TGTGCCAGCAGTTTCGTGGCTAACATCGGGGCTTTCTTT.

As concerns this clonotype: A read error may explain this, as a much larger clone is one base away. The chain links TRBV7-2 to TRBJ2-1; TRBD1 agrees at 7 bases. The CDR3 is 14 residues long. The germline V gene encodes CDR1 SGHTA and CDR2 FQGNSA. The ends lost 4 bases at V and 6 bases at J; junction bases unmatched: 6. In DNA, the CDR3 is TGTGCCAGCAGCTCCGGGACAGTTTGCAATGAGCAGTTCTTC. This codes for CASSSGTVCNEQFF.

The rearrangement links TRBV27 to TRBJ1-6, with no clear D. The V gene's germline CDR1 is MNHEY and CDR2 SMNVEV (reference sequence). Trimming shortened V by 2 bases and J by 5 bases, and 4 bases separated the two germline ends. The length of the CDR3 is 13 residues. The CDR3 reads CASSLGDNSPLHF. The CDR3, as DNA: TGTGCCAGCAGTTTAGGGGATAATTCACCCCTCCACTTT.

This clonotype was recorded at least ten times. The rearrangement links TRBV7-2 to TRBJ2-3; 8 bases fit TRBD2. Germline CDR1 reads SGHTA; CDR2 reads FQGNSA. This CDR3 has 17 residues. V gave up 1 base and J gave up 2 bases; unmatched junction bases: 8. Written as DNA, the CDR3 is TGTGCCAGCAGCTTAGTTTCGGCGGGAGGAGTCACAGATACGCAGTATTTT. Its translation: CASSLVSAGGVTDTQYF.

This clonotype was seen only a few times. This chain links TRBV14 with TRBJ2-2; tentative D call: TRBD1 (5 bases). The V and J ends lost 0 bases and 0 bases respectively, with 11 bases between them. CDR3 size: 17 residues. Germline assignment: CDR1 SGHDN and CDR2 FVKESK. The CDR3 nucleotides are TGTGCCAGCAGCCAAGAAGGGGCGGCCACGAACACCGGGGAGCTGTTTTTT. Protein: CASSQEGAATNTGELFF.